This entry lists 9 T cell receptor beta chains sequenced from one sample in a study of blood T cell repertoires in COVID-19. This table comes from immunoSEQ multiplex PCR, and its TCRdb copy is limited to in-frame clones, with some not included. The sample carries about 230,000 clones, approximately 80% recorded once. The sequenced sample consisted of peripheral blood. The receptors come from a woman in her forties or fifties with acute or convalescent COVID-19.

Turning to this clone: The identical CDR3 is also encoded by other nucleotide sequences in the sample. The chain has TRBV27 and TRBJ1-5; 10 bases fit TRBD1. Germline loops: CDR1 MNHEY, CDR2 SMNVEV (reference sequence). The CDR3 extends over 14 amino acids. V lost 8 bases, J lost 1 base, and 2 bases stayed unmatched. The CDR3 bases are TGTGCCAGCCGACAGGGGGCGAGCAATCAGCCCCAGCATTTT. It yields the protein CASRQGASNQPQHF.

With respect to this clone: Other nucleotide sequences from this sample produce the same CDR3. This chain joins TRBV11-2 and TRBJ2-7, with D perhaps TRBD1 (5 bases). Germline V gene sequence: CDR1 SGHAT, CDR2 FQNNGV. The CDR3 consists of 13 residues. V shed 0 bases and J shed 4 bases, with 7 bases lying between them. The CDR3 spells CASSLDREYEQYF. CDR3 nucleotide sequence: TGTGCCAGCAGCTTAGACAGGGAATACGAGCAGTACTTC.

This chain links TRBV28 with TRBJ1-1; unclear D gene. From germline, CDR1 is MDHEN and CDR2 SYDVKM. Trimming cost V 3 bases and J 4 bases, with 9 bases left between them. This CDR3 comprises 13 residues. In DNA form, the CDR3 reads TGTGCCAGCAGTTTTGAGGGTACCACTGAAGCTTTCTTT. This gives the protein CASSFEGTTEAFF.

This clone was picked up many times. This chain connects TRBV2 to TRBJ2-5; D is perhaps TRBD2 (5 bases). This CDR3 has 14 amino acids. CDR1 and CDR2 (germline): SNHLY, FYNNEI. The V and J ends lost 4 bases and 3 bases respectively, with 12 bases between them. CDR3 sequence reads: CASSGSVGEETQYF. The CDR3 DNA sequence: TGTGCCAGCAGTGGGTCTGTCGGGGAAGAGACCCAGTACTTC.

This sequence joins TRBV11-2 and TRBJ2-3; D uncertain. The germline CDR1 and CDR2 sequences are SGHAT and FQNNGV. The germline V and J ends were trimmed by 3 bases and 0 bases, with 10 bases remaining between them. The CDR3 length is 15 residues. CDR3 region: CASSLIGGSTDTQYF. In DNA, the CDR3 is TGTGCCAGCAGCTTGATAGGCGGCAGCACAGATACGCAGTATTTT.

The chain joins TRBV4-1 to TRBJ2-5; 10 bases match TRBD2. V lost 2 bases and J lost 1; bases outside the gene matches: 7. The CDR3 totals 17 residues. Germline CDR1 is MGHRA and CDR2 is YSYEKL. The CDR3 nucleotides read TGCGCCAGCAGCCAAAGGGCCTTAGCGGGAGGCCAAGAGACCCAGTACTTC. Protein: CASSQRALAGGQETQYF.

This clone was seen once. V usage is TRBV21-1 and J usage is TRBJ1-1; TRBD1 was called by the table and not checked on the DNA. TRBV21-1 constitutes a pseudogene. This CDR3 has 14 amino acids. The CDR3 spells CASSRPGMNTEAFF. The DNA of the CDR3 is TGTGCCAGCAGCAGACCAGGGATGAACACTGAAGCTTTCTTT.

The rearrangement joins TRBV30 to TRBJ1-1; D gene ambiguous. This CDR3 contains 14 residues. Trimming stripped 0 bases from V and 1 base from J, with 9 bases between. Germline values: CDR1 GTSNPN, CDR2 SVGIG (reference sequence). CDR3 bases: TGTGCCTGGAGTGTAGGAGTTACGAACACTGAAGCTTTCTTT. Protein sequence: CAWSVGVTNTEAFF.

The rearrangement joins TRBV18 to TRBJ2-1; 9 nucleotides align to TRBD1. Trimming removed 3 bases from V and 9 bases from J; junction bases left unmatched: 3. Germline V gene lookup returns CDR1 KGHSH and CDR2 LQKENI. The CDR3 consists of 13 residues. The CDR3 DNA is TGTGCCAGCTCACCCCGGGACAGGGTTGAGCAGTTCTTC. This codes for CASSPRDRVEQFF.